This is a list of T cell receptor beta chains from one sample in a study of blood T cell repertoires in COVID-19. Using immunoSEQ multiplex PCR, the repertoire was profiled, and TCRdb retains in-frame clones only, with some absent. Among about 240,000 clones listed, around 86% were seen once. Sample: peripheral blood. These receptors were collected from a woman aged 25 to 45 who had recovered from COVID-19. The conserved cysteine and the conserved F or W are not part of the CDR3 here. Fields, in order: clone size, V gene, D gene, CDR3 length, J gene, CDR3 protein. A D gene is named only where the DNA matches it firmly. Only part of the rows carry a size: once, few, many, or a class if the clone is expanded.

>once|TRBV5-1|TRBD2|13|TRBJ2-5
ASSLSSGGGETQY
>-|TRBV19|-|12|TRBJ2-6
ASRHSSGANVLT
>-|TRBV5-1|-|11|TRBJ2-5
ASRLGQQETQY
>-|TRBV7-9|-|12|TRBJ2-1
ASSPGDSYNEQF
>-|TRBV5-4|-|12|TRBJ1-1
ASSLGGLNTEAF
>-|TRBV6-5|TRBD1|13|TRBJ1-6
ASNLLTGGNSPLH
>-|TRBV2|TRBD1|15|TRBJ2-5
ASSTLIQGVYEETQY
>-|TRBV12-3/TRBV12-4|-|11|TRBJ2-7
ASSLGQSYEQY
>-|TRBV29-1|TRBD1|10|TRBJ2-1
SGSGQGNEQF
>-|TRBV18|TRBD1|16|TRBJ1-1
ASSPINAGTGLNTEAF
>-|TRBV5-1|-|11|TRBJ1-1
ASSLGTDTEAF
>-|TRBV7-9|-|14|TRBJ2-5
ASSLELGVLQETQY
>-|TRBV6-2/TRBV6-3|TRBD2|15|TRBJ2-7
ASSSTSGGASLYEQY
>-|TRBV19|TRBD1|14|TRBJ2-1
ASQLSTGGFYNEQF
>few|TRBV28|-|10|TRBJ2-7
ASRGVTYEQY
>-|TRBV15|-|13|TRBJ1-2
ATSIRPRDKDGYT
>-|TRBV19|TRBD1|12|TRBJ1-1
ASSIVSGGNEAF
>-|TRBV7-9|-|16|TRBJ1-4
ASSLARLRGGAKEKLF
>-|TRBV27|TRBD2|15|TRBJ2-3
ASSRRTSGGFTDTQY
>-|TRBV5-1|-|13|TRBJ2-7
ASSFEAGVTYEQY
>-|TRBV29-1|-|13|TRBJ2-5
SVEGGAIPGETQY
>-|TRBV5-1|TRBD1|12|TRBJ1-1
ASSPSLTGPKAF
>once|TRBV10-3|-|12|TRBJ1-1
AISEGPVNTEAF
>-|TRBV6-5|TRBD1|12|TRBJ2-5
ASSRGLVQETQY
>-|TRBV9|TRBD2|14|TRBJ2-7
ASSVAPGIGEGEQY
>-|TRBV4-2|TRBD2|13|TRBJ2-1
ASSPLLAGGNEQF
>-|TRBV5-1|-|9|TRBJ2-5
ASTVGETQY
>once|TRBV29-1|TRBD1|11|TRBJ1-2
SARDRGDYGYT
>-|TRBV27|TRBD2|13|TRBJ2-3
ASRPGGTSTDTQY
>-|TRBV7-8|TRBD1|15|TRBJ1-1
ASSLYPGTGRNTEAF
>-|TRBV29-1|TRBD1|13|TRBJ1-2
SVEDQGAADYGYT
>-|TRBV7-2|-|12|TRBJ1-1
ASSFMGGYDEAF
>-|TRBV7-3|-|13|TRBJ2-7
ASSLRASSSYEQY
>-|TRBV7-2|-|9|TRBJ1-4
ASSGAGVLF
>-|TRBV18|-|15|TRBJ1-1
ASSSFQRGKGGTEAF
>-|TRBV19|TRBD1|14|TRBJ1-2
ASSGGTAHTNYGYT
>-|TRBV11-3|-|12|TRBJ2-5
ASSRQRDLETQY
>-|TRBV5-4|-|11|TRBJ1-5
ASSRGGEQPQH
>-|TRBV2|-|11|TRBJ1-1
ASTAGLNTEAF
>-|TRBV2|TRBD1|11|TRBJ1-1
ASRDRGSTEAF
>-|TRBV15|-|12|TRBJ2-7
ATSRVLNSGEQY
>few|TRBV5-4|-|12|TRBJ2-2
ASSLMLSTGELF
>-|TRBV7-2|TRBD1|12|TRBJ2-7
ASSTRQGTNEQY
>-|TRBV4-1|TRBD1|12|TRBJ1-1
ASSQDRTGREAF
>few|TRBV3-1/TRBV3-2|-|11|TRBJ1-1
ASSPSTGSEAF
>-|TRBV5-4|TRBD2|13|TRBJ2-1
ASSSQAGGQNEQF
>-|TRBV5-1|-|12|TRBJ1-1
ASSFSGISAEAF
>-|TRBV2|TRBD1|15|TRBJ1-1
ASSAHWTGSPNTEAF
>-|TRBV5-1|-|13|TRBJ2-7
ASSLGQSASYEQY
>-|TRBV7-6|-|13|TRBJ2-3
ASSFTGGGTDTQY
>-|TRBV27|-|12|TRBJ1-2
ASSFGQSTNGYT
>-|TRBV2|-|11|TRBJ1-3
ASSETRGNTIY
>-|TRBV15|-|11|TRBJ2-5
ATSDSGGETQY
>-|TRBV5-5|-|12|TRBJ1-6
ASSSRQSNSPLH
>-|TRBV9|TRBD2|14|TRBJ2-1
ASSVEGLAGGNEQF